This T cell receptor (beta chain) was sequenced for a study of T cell repertoires in cytomegalovirus infection. Regarding this clonotype: Its antigen is currently unknown.

The study's findings and limits: Totalled public TCR beta family frequency picked out people who carried CMV plus the relevant HLA.

TCRdb re-derived calls from the reads in MiXCR, one entry per CDR3 protein. The sample yields 71,000 or so distinct CDR3 sequences, more than 20% seen once. Germline V gene lookup returns CDR1 SGHRS and CDR2 YFSETQ. The CDR3 runs to 17 residues. V lost 4 bases, J lost 0 bases, and 14 bases lay in between. Sequencing was performed on CD8+ T cells from cultured PBMCs, taken from culture after CMV antigen stimulation. The sequence derives from a human donor in good health (CMV status not recorded). Some clones in this sample may be carry-over from other donors' samples. The rearrangement uses TRBV5-1 and TRBJ2-6, with D possibly matching TRBD1 (6 bases). CDR3 sequence reads: CASSPTGSLSGANVLTF. CDR3 DNA sequence: TGCGCCAGCAGCCCGACAGGATCCCTCTCTGGGGCCAACGTCCTGACTTTC.